This T cell receptor (beta chain) was sequenced for a study of shared clonotypes between healthy human individuals. Regarding the study as a whole: At large depth, rarefaction still showed sorted-subset sequencing to be incomplete. On the whole, naive subsets had larger estimated richness than memory subsets had.

CD4+ cell separation produced CD45RA+ naive and CD45RA-negative memory subsets. Germline V gene data show CDR1 as MNHEY and CDR2 as SMNVEV (reference sequence). The CDR3 has 16 amino acids. The V and J ends lost 2 bases and 0 bases respectively, with 13 bases between them. How the authors handled the data: Filtering differed, since immunoSEQ gave only junction sequences and no quality scores. TCRdb keeps only in-frame clones here, not all; method: immunoSEQ multiplex PCR. Clonal size and the V and J genes are those of that table, whereas D and trimming came from the DNA. The top ten clones hold over 0.12% of a sample with a few million clones, more than 80% of them seen once. About this clone itself: The antigen is not known.

The rearrangement links TRBV27 to TRBJ1-2; possibly TRBD1 for D (6 bases). The origin of this receptor is a man aged 18 to 30 in good health. Sequencing was done on a sample of naive CD4+ T cells sorted from blood. Regarding subset: CD45RA+ positively selected. CDR3 nucleotides: TGTGCCAGCAGTTTAACAGGGCGGGTCTCTAACTATGGCTACACCTTC. Translated: CASSLTGRVSNYGYTF.